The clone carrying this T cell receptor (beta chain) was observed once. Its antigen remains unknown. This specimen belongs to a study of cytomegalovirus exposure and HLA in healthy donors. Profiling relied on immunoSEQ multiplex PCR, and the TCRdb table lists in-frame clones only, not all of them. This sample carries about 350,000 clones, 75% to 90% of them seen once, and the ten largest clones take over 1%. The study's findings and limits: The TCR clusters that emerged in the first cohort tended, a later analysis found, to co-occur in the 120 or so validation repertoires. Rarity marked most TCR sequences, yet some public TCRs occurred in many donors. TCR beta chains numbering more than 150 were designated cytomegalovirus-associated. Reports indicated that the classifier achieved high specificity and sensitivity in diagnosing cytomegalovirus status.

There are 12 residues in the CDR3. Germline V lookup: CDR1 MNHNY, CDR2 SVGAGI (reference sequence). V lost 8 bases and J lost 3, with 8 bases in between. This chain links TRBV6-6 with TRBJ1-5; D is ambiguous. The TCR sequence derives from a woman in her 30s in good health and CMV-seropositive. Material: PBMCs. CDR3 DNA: TGTGCCAGCCAGAGAGACAATCAGCCCCAGCATTTT. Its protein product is CASQRDNQPQHF.